The 26 T cell receptor beta chains in this list originate from one sample, sequenced in a study of shared clonotypes between healthy human individuals. Only in-frame clones appear in the TCRdb table, and some are missing; sequencing was by immunoSEQ multiplex PCR. Of roughly 1.5 million clones listed, approximately 98% were seen once; the top ten hold 0.4% to 0.55%. Sequencing was carried out using naive CD4+ T cells sorted from blood. Sample subset: CD45RA+ positively selected. The receptors come from a young man in good health.

V and J are TRBV5-6 and TRBJ2-3; D remains unclear. Germline V CDR1 and CDR2: SGHDT, YYEEEE. V was pared by 3 bases and J by 7 bases, with 9 bases between. This CDR3 comprises 12 residues. The CDR3 DNA sequence: TGTGCCAGCAGCTCCGTGGGTAATACGCAGTATTTT. Amino acid sequence: CASSSVGNTQYF.

The rearrangement links TRBV5-4 to TRBJ2-7, with 14 bases fitting TRBD2. Germline V CDR1 and CDR2: SGHNT, YYREEE (reference sequence). J lost 2 bases, V lost 4 bases, and 5 bases had no gene match. The CDR3 length is 16 residues. CDR3 loop: CASSTWTSGRTYEQYF. DNA of the CDR3: TGTGCCAGCAGCACCTGGACTAGCGGGAGGACCTACGAGCAGTACTTC.

The chain's CDR3 is CASSQGTGTYEQYF. CDR3 DNA sequence: TGTGCCAGCAGCCAAGGTACAGGGACCTACGAGCAGTACTTC. V is TRBV11-2 and J is TRBJ2-7; D possibly corresponds to TRBD1 (6 bases). There are 14 residues in the CDR3. In germline, CDR1 is SGHAT, CDR2 FQNNGV. The ends were cut back, 5 bases at V and 2 bases at J, with 13 bases in the middle. Filled out from reference TRBV11-2 and TRBJ2-7, the complete variable domain reads EAGVAQSPRYKIIEKRQSVAFWCNPISGHATLYWYQQILGQGPKLLIQFQNNGVVDDSQLPKDRFSAERLKGVDSTLKIQPAKLEDSAVYLCASSQGTGTYEQYFGPGTRLTVT.

In nucleotides, the CDR3 is TGTGCCAGCAGTGAGACAGGGGCGCTGAACACTGAAGCTTTCTTT. Its translation is CASSETGALNTEAFF. The chain combines TRBV28 with TRBJ1-1; TRBD1 matches at 8 bases. The CDR3 runs 15 residues. V lost 5 bases, J lost 0 bases, and 5 bases stayed unmatched. Germline CDR1 and CDR2: MDHEN and SYDVKM.

The chain employs TRBV19 and TRBJ1-5; D is unresolved. The CDR3 extends over 12 amino acids. Germline V gives CDR1 LNHDA, CDR2 SQIVND (reference sequence). Trimming took off 5 bases at V and 7 bases at J, with 9 bases between the two ends. The CDR3 sequence: CASSADNQPQHF. The CDR3 DNA reads as TGTGCCAGTAGTGCTGACAACCAGCCCCAGCATTTT.

The genes are TRBV10-3 and TRBJ1-2, with 10 bases lining up with TRBD1. Germline V lookup: CDR1 ENHRY, CDR2 SYGVKD. The V and J ends lost 3 bases and 1 base, in that order; junction bases with no gene match: 11. The CDR3 extends over 18 amino acids. The CDR3 DNA is TGTGCCATCAGTGACCTGGGACAGGGGAAGGAGGATAACTATGGCTACACCTTC. This sequence encodes CAISDLGQGKEDNYGYTF.

The V and J genes are TRBV28 and TRBJ1-4; possibly TRBD1 for D (5 bases). Per the germline V gene, CDR1 is MDHEN and CDR2 is SYDVKM. Trimming took 7 bases from V and 7 from J, leaving 16 bases between them. This CDR3 has 14 residues. The CDR3 loop reads CASNPAGRGEKLFF. CDR3 nucleotide sequence: TGTGCCAGCAATCCGGCAGGGAGGGGTGAAAAACTGTTTTTT.

The chain uses TRBV18 and TRBJ2-3; D gene uncertain. V shed 2 bases and J shed 4 bases, with 13 bases lying between them. Germline loops: CDR1 KGHSH, CDR2 LQKENI. The CDR3 has 15 amino acids. CDR3 DNA sequence: TGTGCCAGCTCACCAAGTTTTAAGGGCTCAGATACGCAGTATTTT. As protein: CASSPSFKGSDTQYF.

On this clone: Other DNA sequences in this specimen translate into the identical CDR3. The gene calls are TRBV9 and TRBJ2-1, with unresolved D. With 0 bases removed from V and 6 bases from J, the gap between germline ends came to 7 bases. Per the germline V gene, CDR1 is SGDLS and CDR2 is YYNGEE. The CDR3 has 13 amino acids. Here the CDR3 DNA reads TGTGCCAGCAGCGTAGTCCCATCCAATGAGCAGTTCTTC. It codes for CASSVVPSNEQFF.

This clone was counted only a few times. Written as DNA, the CDR3 is TGTGCCAGCAGCTACGGTGGGAGCGGAGACTACGAGCAGTACTTC. Encoded protein: CASSYGGSGDYEQYF. This chain connects TRBV7-9 to TRBJ2-7; a weak D match, TRBD2 (5 bases). CDR3 size: 15 residues. The V gene lost 4 bases and the J gene lost 3 bases, with 16 bases spanning the gap. The germline gives CDR1 SEHNR, CDR2 FQNEAQ (reference sequence).

The J gene is TRBJ2-5, the V gene TRBV5-4; D is possibly TRBD1 (5 bases). The CDR3 is 13 amino acids. Trimming removed 1 base from V and 5 bases from J, with 9 bases in between. CDR1 is SGHNT, CDR2 YYREEE, per germline (reference sequence). CDR3 nucleotides: TGTGCCAGCAGCTTGAGGGCAGGGGAGACCCAGTACTTC. This gives the protein CASSLRAGETQYF.

The chain is built from TRBV10-1 and TRBJ2-1; perhaps D is TRBD1 or TRBD2 (6 bases each). Trimming left V 3 bases short and J 7 bases short, with 10 bases between. The CDR3 has 13 amino acids. Germline V gene sequence: CDR1 WNHNN, CDR2 SYGVQD (reference sequence). The CDR3, as DNA: TGCGCCAGCAGTGAATGGAGGGGGAATGAGCAGTTCTTC. Translated: CASSEWRGNEQFF.

This rearrangement joins TRBV29-1 to TRBJ1-4, with D tentatively TRBD1 (5 bases). Deletions cut 5 bases from V and 5 bases from J, with 9 bases between. From germline, CDR1 is SQVTM and CDR2 ANQGSEA. This CDR3 has 12 amino acids. The CDR3 nucleotides are TGCAGCGTTTGGGGCGTAAATGAAAAACTGTTTTTT. Protein product: CSVWGVNEKLFF.

The V gene is TRBV11-1, the J gene TRBJ2-7, with 8 bases fitting TRBD1. This CDR3 region has 15 residues. Germline CDR1 reads SGHAT; CDR2 reads FQDESV (reference sequence). The J segment lost 2 bases and the V segment lost 1 base, leaving 4 bases of the junction unmatched. The CDR3 reads CASSLVRDRPYEQYF. The CDR3 region has the DNA TGTGCCAGCAGCTTAGTCCGGGACAGGCCCTACGAGCAGTACTTC. Full variable domain (outside the CDR3, taken from reference TRBV11-1 and TRBJ2-7): EAEVAQSPRYKITEKSQAVAFWCDPISGHATLYWYRQILGQGPELLVQFQDESVVDDSQLPKDRFSAERLKGVDSTLKIQPAELGDSAMYLCASSLVRDRPYEQYFGPGTRLTVT.

The chain links TRBV5-1 to TRBJ2-1; TRBD2 matches at 8 bases. With V trimmed by 4 bases and J by 7 bases, 4 bases remained unmatched. CDR3 length: 13 amino acids. Germline values: CDR1 SGHRS, CDR2 YFSETQ. The CDR3 sequence is CASSRLAMNEQFF. The DNA for the CDR3 is TGCGCCAGCAGCCGACTAGCGATGAATGAGCAGTTCTTC.

The J gene is TRBJ1-5, the V gene TRBV6-1, with D possibly matching TRBD1 (6 bases). CDR3 size: 16 residues. V shed 3 bases and J shed 7 bases, with 19 bases lying between them. CDR1 is MNHNS and CDR2 is SASEGT in the germline V gene. CDR3 region: CASSDLRGGPRQPQHF. The CDR3 coding sequence is TGTGCCAGCAGTGACCTCCGGGGGGGCCCCCGGCAGCCCCAGCATTTT.

This clone was detected a few times. The chain recombines TRBV10-3 with TRBJ2-1; D is ambiguous. Trimming pared 8 bases from V and 5 bases from J, leaving 7 bases between. This CDR3 region has 11 residues. Looked up from germline, CDR1 is ENHRY and CDR2 is SYGVKD. Here the CDR3 reads CAICIHNEQFF. CDR3 in DNA: TGTGCCATCTGCATTCACAATGAGCAGTTCTTC.

This clone was seen once. The chain links TRBV10-2 to TRBJ1-4; 8 bases line up with TRBD1. The V gene's germline CDR1 is WSHSY and CDR2 SAAADI. The CDR3 is 14 residues long. V gave up 6 bases and J gave up 8 bases; unmatched junction bases: 8. The CDR3 sequence is CASSIQGVHEKLFF. The DNA of the CDR3 is TGCGCCAGCAGCATACAGGGGGTTCACGAAAAACTGTTTTTT.

CDR3 sequence: CASSSIKGATNEKLFF. CDR3 DNA sequence: TGTGCCAGCAGTTCGATAAAGGGTGCAACTAATGAAAAACTGTTTTTT. The chain recombines TRBV5-4 with TRBJ1-4; D unclear. This CDR3 is 16 amino acids long. Trimming removed 5 bases at V and 0 bases at J, with 14 bases between. The germline V gene has CDR1 SGHNT and CDR2 YYREEE (reference sequence).

This sequence joins TRBV18 and TRBJ2-1; 12 nucleotides match TRBD2. This CDR3 comprises 17 residues. The J segment lost 2 bases and the V segment lost 4 bases, leaving 6 bases of the junction unmatched. CDR1 and CDR2 from the germline V gene are KGHSH and LQKENI. The CDR3 reads CASSHRLAGEAYNEQFF. Here the CDR3 DNA reads TGTGCCAGCTCACACCGACTAGCGGGAGAGGCCTACAATGAGCAGTTCTTC.

The chain carries TRBV7-9 and TRBJ1-6, with D possibly matching TRBD1 (5 bases). CDR1 is SEHNR, CDR2 FQNEAQ, per germline (reference sequence). The CDR3 is 15 residues long. The germline V and J ends were trimmed by 5 bases and 13 bases, with 21 bases remaining between them. The CDR3 spells CASSPRPGRSAPLHF. In nucleotides, the CDR3 is TGTGCCAGCAGCCCAAGGCCGGGACGCTCTGCCCCCCTCCACTTT.

Turning to this clone: This specimen includes other DNA sequences encoding the same CDR3. V gene TRBV4-3 combines with J gene TRBJ2-1, with 12 nucleotides matching TRBD2. CDR1 and CDR2 (germline): LGHNA, YSLEER. Trimming cost V 3 bases and J 3 bases; bases outside gene matches: 0. CDR3 length: 15 residues. CDR3 sequence reads: CASSQGLAGYNEQFF. CDR3 coding DNA: TGCGCCAGCAGCCAGGGACTAGCGGGCTACAATGAGCAGTTCTTC.

J is TRBJ2-3 and V is TRBV29-1, with 7 bases aligning to TRBD2. The ends lost 8 bases at V and 7 bases at J; junction bases unmatched: 9. From germline, CDR1 is SQVTM and CDR2 ANQGSEA. The CDR3 totals 12 residues. The DNA of the CDR3 is TGCAGCCTATCGGGGGGAGCAAATACGCAGTATTTT. Its translation is CSLSGGANTQYF.

The rearrangement links TRBV6-1 to TRBJ2-1, with a tentative D call TRBD1 (5 bases). V was trimmed by 7 bases and J by 14 bases, leaving 15 bases between them. The CDR3 length is 11 residues. Germline CDR1 reads MNHNS; CDR2 reads SASEGT. CDR3 in DNA: TGTGCCAGCACCCTGAACAGGATTAAGTTCTTC. Its protein is CASTLNRIKFF.

The gene calls are TRBV19 and TRBJ2-5, with TRBD1 matching 10 bases. Germline V gene data show CDR1 as LNHDA and CDR2 as SQIVND (reference sequence). The ends lost 4 bases at V and 4 bases at J; junction bases unmatched: 9. The CDR3 is 16 amino acids. The CDR3 DNA reads TGTGCCAGTAGTAAAGGACAGGGGGTTTTTGGAGAGACCCAGTACTTC. It encodes CASSKGQGVFGETQYF.

With respect to this clone: This CDR3 is also generated by other DNA sequences in the sample. The chain combines TRBV18 with TRBJ1-1, with D perhaps TRBD1 (5 bases). The V gene lost 2 bases and the J gene lost 5 bases, with 12 bases spanning the gap. Germline values: CDR1 KGHSH, CDR2 LQKENI. The CDR3 contains 14 residues. The CDR3 DNA sequence: TGTGCCAGCTCACCATTACCGGGGGGTACTGAAGCTTTCTTT. Encoded protein: CASSPLPGGTEAFF. The whole variable domain, remainder taken from reference TRBV18 and TRBJ1-1, is NAGVMQNPRHLVRRRGQEARLRCSPMKGHSHVYWYRQLPEEGLKFMVYLQKENIIDESGMPKERFSAEFPKEGPSILRIQQVVRGDSAAYFCASSPLPGGTEAFFGQGTRLTVV.